This T cell receptor beta chain was sequenced during a study of siplizumab effects on memory and regulatory T cells. Whole-study findings and limits: Naive T cells apparently outstripped memory cells in diversity and seemed major alloresponse contributors.

Where a few donor pairs were concerned, the unstimulated naive, memory, effector memory and TEMRA subsets underwent sequencing. Germline V lookup: CDR1 SNHLY, CDR2 FYNNEI. The CDR3 runs to 12 residues. Trimming shortened V by 3 bases and J by 3 bases, and 3 bases separated the two germline ends. Using immunoSEQ multiplex PCR, the repertoire was profiled, and TCRdb retains in-frame clones only, with some absent. Of approximately 56,000 clones in the sample, approximately 97% are singletons; the top ten hold approximately 0.99%. As for this clone: The target antigen is unknown.

The clonotype originates from a human donor in good health. The specimen sequenced was naive CD8+ T cells sorted from blood. This chain links TRBV2 with TRBJ2-1; no clear D. The CDR3 DNA reads as TGTGCCAGCAGTGATTACTACAATGAGCAGTTCTTC. Protein: CASSDYYNEQFF.